The next 21 T cell receptor beta chains were all read from a single sample in a study of response to subunit inactivated influenza vaccine. TCRdb passed the RT-PCR reads through MiXCR, listing each CDR3 protein once. The data show almost 600,000 distinct CDR3 sequences, 14% seen once. Source: PBMCs from blood, taken roughly 13 days after vaccination. These receptors came from a man aged 45-65 years who received an inactivated influenza vaccine.

There are many counts of this clonotype. V usage is TRBV5-1 and J usage is TRBJ2-1; 11 nucleotides align to TRBD1. V shed 4 bases, J shed 5 bases, and the junction held 8 bases outside the gene matches. Germline V gene data show CDR1 as SGHRS and CDR2 as YFSETQ. This CDR3 spans 16 amino acids. CDR3 sequence reads: CASSVGQGARNNEQFF. CDR3 bases: TGCGCCAGCAGCGTAGGACAGGGGGCGCGGAACAATGAGCAGTTCTTC.

This clonotype was picked up many times. The J gene is TRBJ2-1, the V gene TRBV7-9; D could derive from TRBD1 or TRBD2 (5 bases each). The germline gives CDR1 SEHNR, CDR2 FQNEAQ (reference sequence). V gave up 5 bases and J gave up 5 bases, with 13 bases separating them. The CDR3 spans 14 residues. CDR3 DNA: TGTGCCAGCAGCCCTCCCGGGGCCCACAATGAGCAGTTCTTC. Protein sequence: CASSPPGAHNEQFF.

This clonotype was picked up many times. The chain is built from TRBV18 and TRBJ1-5; D remains ambiguous. V was pared by 3 bases and J by 0 bases, with 6 bases between. The CDR3 is 14 residues long. Germline CDR1 and CDR2: KGHSH and LQKENI. The CDR3 sequence is CASSPTDSNQPQHF. The CDR3 DNA reads TGTGCCAGCTCACCGACCGATAGCAATCAGCCCCAGCATTTT.

This clonotype has only a few counts. The rearrangement links TRBV5-1 to TRBJ1-4; the D is unclear. In germline, CDR1 is SGHRS, CDR2 YFSETQ. This CDR3 has 15 amino acids. V was clipped by 1 base and J by 10 bases, with 17 bases between them. The CDR3 nucleotides are TGCGCCAGCAGCTTGTGGACCCCCGACGCGGGAAAACTGTTTTTT. Translated, it gives CASSLWTPDAGKLFF.

The gene calls are TRBV10-3 and TRBJ2-5; TRBD1 is a possible D gene (6 bases). Germline CDR1 and CDR2: ENHRY and SYGVKD. Trimming took off 6 bases at V and 0 bases at J, with 8 bases between the two ends. The CDR3 spans 13 residues. Here the CDR3 DNA reads TGTGCCATCAGATCAGGGGACCAAGAGACCCAGTACTTC. Protein sequence: CAIRSGDQETQYF.

This clonotype was observed a handful of times. The CDR3 coding sequence is TGCAGCGTTGGGGACAGCACTGGGGCCAACGTCCTGACTTTC. Translation gives CSVGDSTGANVLTF. The genes are TRBV29-1 and TRBJ2-6, with 7 nucleotides matching TRBD1. Germline V CDR1 and CDR2: SQVTM, ANQGSEA. CDR3 size: 14 residues. The V and J ends lost 4 bases and 2 bases, in that order; junction bases with no gene match: 2.

The rearrangement uses TRBV6-6 and TRBJ2-5, with D tentatively TRBD2 (6 bases). Trimming took off 2 bases at V and 5 bases at J, with 9 bases between the two ends. The germline V gene has CDR1 MNHNY and CDR2 SVGAGI (reference sequence). This CDR3 has 13 residues. The CDR3 nucleotides are TGTGCCAGCAGTTACGTCCGGGGGGAGACCCAGTACTTC. This gives the protein CASSYVRGETQYF.

On this clonotype itself: This sequence may be a read error, since a much larger clone differs from it by one base. This chain links TRBV11-2 with TRBJ2-3, with D possibly matching TRBD1 (6 bases). Germline CDR1 is SGHAT and CDR2 is FQNNGV. The V end was cut by 1 base, the J end by 1 base, with 9 bases between. This CDR3 is built from 15 residues. The chain's CDR3 is CASSLVGAGTDTQYF. The CDR3 nucleotides read TGTGCCAGCAGCTTAGTGGGGGCGGGCACAGATACGCAGTATTTT.

This clonotype occurred a few times. This chain connects TRBV5-1 to TRBJ1-2; 8 nucleotides agree with TRBD1. The junction had 7 bases not matched to a gene; V was cut back by 8 bases and J by 4 bases. In germline, CDR1 is SGHRS, CDR2 YFSETQ. The CDR3 spans 13 residues. The CDR3 sequence: CASTPDRAYGYTF. DNA for the CDR3: TGCGCCAGTACCCCGGACAGGGCCTATGGCTACACCTTC. Combining the CDR3 with reference TRBV5-1 and TRBJ1-2 gives the whole variable domain KAGVTQTPRYLIKTRGQQVTLSCSPISGHRSVSWYQQTPGQGLQFLFEYFSETQRNKGNFPGRFSGRQFSNSRSEMNVSTLELGDSALYLCASTPDRAYGYTFGSGTRLTVV.

Many counts were recorded for this clonotype. The chain combines TRBV6-5 with TRBJ1-2; D is unclear. Germline CDR1 and CDR2: MNHEY and SVGAGI. V was clipped by 1 base and J by 6 bases, with 15 bases between them. This CDR3 is built from 15 residues. CDR3 nucleotides: TGTGCCAGCAGTTACTTTCCGGGCTCAGAGGATGGCTACACCTTC. Its protein product is CASSYFPGSEDGYTF.

This clonotype was detected a few times. V and J are TRBV28 and TRBJ1-1; weak D call: TRBD1 (6 bases). CDR1 and CDR2 from the germline V gene are MDHEN and SYDVKM. The CDR3 length is 16 residues. V lost 6 bases to trimming and J lost 1 base, with 18 bases between them. The CDR3 loop is CASSSAQGVRNTEAFF. CDR3 bases: TGTGCCAGCAGCTCCGCACAGGGCGTAAGGAACACTGAAGCTTTCTTT. Using reference TRBV28 and TRBJ1-1 for the parts outside the CDR3, the full variable domain is DVKVTQSSRYLVKRTGEKVFLECVQDMDHENMFWYRQDPGLGLRLIYFSYDVKMKEKGDIPEGYSVSREKKERFSLILESASTNQTSMYLCASSSAQGVRNTEAFFGQGTRLTVV.

The chain recombines TRBV7-2 with TRBJ2-7, with D unresolved. This CDR3 spans 11 amino acids. Trimming removed 6 bases at V and 3 bases at J, with 6 bases between. Germline V gene data show CDR1 as SGHTA and CDR2 as FQGNSA. The CDR3 region has the DNA TGTGCCAGCAGGGCATACTACGAGCAGTACTTC. Translating it yields CASRAYYEQYF.

DNA for the CDR3: TGTGCCAGCAGCTTACTTCGTGGGGACAATGAGCAGTTCTTC. As protein: CASSLLRGDNEQFF. The chain couples TRBV7-2 to TRBJ2-1, with no clear D. Germline loops: CDR1 SGHTA, CDR2 FQGNSA. The CDR3 length is 14 residues. Trimming removed 2 bases from V and 5 bases from J, with 10 bases in between.

This clonotype was recorded a few times. The rearrangement uses TRBV27 and TRBJ2-7; 8 bases are shared with TRBD2. This CDR3 comprises 17 residues. Germline V gives CDR1 MNHEY, CDR2 SMNVEV (reference sequence). After removal of 11 bases from V and 3 bases from J, the junction contained 21 bases not matched to a gene. CDR3 in amino acids: CAPIPGGPGQGHYEQYF. CDR3 DNA sequence: TGTGCCCCCATACCGGGGGGGCCGGGGCAGGGACACTACGAGCAGTACTTC.

This clonotype was detected many times. CDR3 residues: CSVGGLAGVWEQFF. CDR3 sequence (DNA): TGCAGCGTTGGGGGACTAGCGGGAGTCTGGGAGCAGTTCTTC. The chain uses TRBV29-1 and TRBJ2-1, with 14 bases aligning to TRBD2. V was clipped by 4 bases and J by 10 bases; unmatched bases: 6. CDR1 and CDR2 from the germline V gene are SQVTM and ANQGSEA. The CDR3 is 14 residues long.

This clonotype was observed many times. The genes are TRBV5-1 and TRBJ2-5; TRBD2 matches 8 bases. Germline V CDR1 and CDR2: SGHRS, YFSETQ. V was pared by 3 bases and J by 2 bases, with 6 bases of the junction left unmatched. CDR3 length: 15 amino acids. The CDR3 region is CASSWGASGQETQYF. In DNA, the CDR3 is TGCGCCAGCAGCTGGGGCGCTAGCGGGCAAGAGACCCAGTACTTC.

This clonotype was detected a few times. This rearrangement joins TRBV10-3 to TRBJ2-3; D ambiguous. Deletions cut 4 bases from V and 0 bases from J, with 8 bases between. CDR3 length equals 14 residues. Germline assignment: CDR1 ENHRY and CDR2 SYGVKD. The CDR3: CAISVLSSTDTQYF. DNA of the CDR3: TGTGCCATCAGTGTACTAAGCAGCACAGATACGCAGTATTTT.

This clonotype was seen a few times. This sequence joins TRBV12-3 or TRBV12-4 and TRBJ2-2; TRBD2 matches at 9 bases. Trimming took 6 bases from V and 6 from J; bases not matched to a gene: 11. The CDR3 covers 16 residues. The CDR3 nucleotides are TGTGCCAGCAGGAAAGCCCCCCGCGGGGGGGCCGGGGAGCTGTTTTTT. It translates to CASRKAPRGGAGELFF.

This clonotype appeared a few times. The chain recombines TRBV7-2 with TRBJ2-1; TRBD1 might be the D (5 bases). V lost 5 bases, J lost 13 bases, and 15 bases lay in between. Germline loops: CDR1 SGHTA, CDR2 FQGNSA. This CDR3 comprises 12 residues. Here the CDR3 DNA reads TGTGCCAGCAGCCAGATTAGAAGGGGTCAGTTCTTC. It specifies CASSQIRRGQFF.

Concerning this clonotype itself: It may be a read error: a sequence one base away is much more abundant. The V call is TRBV12-3 or TRBV12-4, the J call TRBJ1-2; D remains unclear. The CDR3 length is 13 residues. The CDR3 nucleotides read TGTGCCAGCAGCCCCGGCTTTAACTATGGCTACTCCTTC. Protein product: CASSPGFNYGYSF.

The V call is TRBV2, the J call TRBJ1-2; D call uncertain. The CDR3 runs 12 residues. CDR1 is SNHLY, CDR2 FYNNEI, per germline. V was trimmed by 3 bases and J by 4 bases, leaving 6 bases between them. CDR3 in DNA: TGTGCCAGCAGTGACACAAGCTATGGCTACACCTTC. Protein: CASSDTSYGYTF.